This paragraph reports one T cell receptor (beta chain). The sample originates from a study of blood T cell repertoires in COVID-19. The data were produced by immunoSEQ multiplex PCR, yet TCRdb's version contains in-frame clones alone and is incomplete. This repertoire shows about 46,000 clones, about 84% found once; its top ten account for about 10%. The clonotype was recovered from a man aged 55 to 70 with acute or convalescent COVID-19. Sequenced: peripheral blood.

The CDR3 loop reads CASSFNTGARTEAFF. CDR3 sequence (DNA): TGTGCCAGCAGTTTTAACACAGGGGCGAGAACTGAAGCTTTCTTT. The chain recombines TRBV27 with TRBJ1-1; 7 bases agree with TRBD1. From germline, CDR1 is MNHEY and CDR2 SMNVEV (reference sequence). The V and J ends lost 3 bases and 5 bases, in that order; junction bases with no gene match: 9. The CDR3 contains 15 residues.